The 9 T cell receptor beta chains given below trace back to one sample, sequenced in a study of neoadjuvant nivolumab and ipilimumab in lung cancer (TCRdb year 2020). Per the publication, the time point label means: at surgical resection after neoadjuvant nivolumab +/- ipilimumab. Library construction relied on the immunoSEQ multiplex PCR assay. TCRdb took over this immuneACCESS table, retaining in-frame rearrangements with V and J assigned. Such tables are incomplete; in checked studies, under half of the missing clones stem from an unresolved V gene, and the remainder is unexplained. The sample yields 3,000 to 4,500 clones; about 80% were counted once. 1.3% to 1.5% of the sample rests with the top ten. This sample comprised peripheral blood, obtained after neoadjuvant nivolumab, alone or with ipilimumab, at or shortly before surgery. These receptors were obtained from an adult with non-small cell lung cancer.

This clone has only a few counts. The CDR3 loop reads CASSQGTGALSKQYF. The CDR3 coding sequence is TGTGCCAGCAGCCAAGGGACAGGGGCGCTCTCGAAGCAGTACTTC. The chain employs TRBV7-6 and TRBJ2-7; 10 bases line up with TRBD1. The germline V gene encodes CDR1 SGHVS and CDR2 FNYEAQ. With 5 bases clipped from V and 8 bases from J, the junction kept 12 bases outside the gene matches. The CDR3 extends over 15 amino acids.

The chain couples TRBV7-8 to TRBJ2-5, with TRBD2 identical over 9 bases. V shed 0 bases, J shed 5 bases, and the junction held 7 bases outside the gene matches. Germline-derived CDR1 and CDR2 are SGHVS and FQNEAQ. The CDR3 covers 16 residues. The CDR3 DNA sequence: TGTGCCAGCAGCTTAGCGGGGGGTAGCGGGAGCGAGACCCAGTACTTC. Residues: CASSLAGGSGSETQYF.

This clone was detected once. The CDR3 is CASSVASTETQYF. In DNA form, the CDR3 reads TGTGCCAGCAGCGTAGCTAGTACGGAGACCCAGTACTTC. The chain couples TRBV9 to TRBJ2-5; D not resolved. Germline assignment: CDR1 SGDLS and CDR2 YYNGEE. The CDR3 contains 13 residues. Trimming shortened V by 0 bases and J by 5 bases, and 8 bases separated the two germline ends.

This clone turned up a few times. The gene calls are TRBV18 and TRBJ2-5; TRBD2 might be the D (5 bases). Germline V gives CDR1 KGHSH, CDR2 LQKENI. Trimming removed 0 bases at V and 4 bases at J, with 15 bases between. The CDR3 consists of 16 residues. The CDR3 sequence: CASSPPVEGVGETQYF. The DNA for the CDR3 is TGTGCCAGCTCACCACCTGTAGAGGGAGTGGGAGAGACCCAGTACTTC. The full variable domain, in which reference TRBV18 and TRBJ2-5 provide the parts outside the CDR3, is NAGVMQNPRHLVRRRGQEARLRCSPMKGHSHVYWYRQLPEEGLKFMVYLQKENIIDESGMPKERFSAEFPKEGPSILRIQQVVRGDSAAYFCASSPPVEGVGETQYFGPGTRLLVL.

The chain combines TRBV7-8 with TRBJ2-3; possible D gene TRBD2, 5 bases. Trimming left V 2 bases short and J 3 bases short, with 15 bases between. This CDR3 comprises 16 residues. Germline V gives CDR1 SGHVS, CDR2 FQNEAQ. Here the CDR3 reads CASSLRPLAWTDTQYF. In DNA form, the CDR3 reads TGTGCCAGCAGCTTAAGGCCGCTAGCTTGGACAGATACGCAGTATTTT.

The V gene is TRBV28, the J gene TRBJ2-1; 7 nucleotides match TRBD1. The V gene's germline CDR1 is MDHEN and CDR2 SYDVKM. This CDR3 has 14 residues. With 6 bases clipped from V and 5 bases from J, the junction kept 7 bases outside the gene matches. As DNA, the CDR3 is TGTGCCAGCAGCCCCGAAACAGGGGACAATGAGCAGTTCTTC. It encodes CASSPETGDNEQFF.

This chain uses TRBV7-9 with TRBJ2-1; 11 positions agree with TRBD2. This CDR3 region has 17 residues. Germline assignment: CDR1 SEHNR and CDR2 FQNEAQ (reference sequence). Germline trimming cut 8 bases from V and 2 bases from J; bases unmatched to any gene: 11. DNA of the CDR3: TGTGCCAGCGGCTCACCCGGGACTAGCGGAACCTACAATGAGCAGTTCTTC. This codes for CASGSPGTSGTYNEQFF.

The chain combines TRBV5-1 with TRBJ2-5; D may correspond to TRBD1 or TRBD2 (5 bases each). This CDR3 has 15 residues. Trimming stripped 0 bases from V and 2 bases from J, with 11 bases between. Germline loops: CDR1 SGHRS, CDR2 YFSETQ. CDR3 loop: CASSLAGPPQETQYF. The CDR3 nucleotides read TGCGCCAGCAGCTTGGCGGGGCCTCCTCAAGAGACCCAGTACTTC.

The rearrangement links TRBV11-2 to TRBJ2-3, with TRBD2 matching over 14 bases. The CDR3 extends over 18 amino acids. J lost 6 bases, V lost 4 bases, and 12 bases had no gene match. In germline, CDR1 is SGHAT, CDR2 FQNNGV. In DNA, the CDR3 is TGTGCCAGCAGCTCTATAATCGGACTAGCGGGAGGTGTGGATACGCAGTATTTT. It encodes CASSSIIGLAGGVDTQYF. Drawing the rest from reference TRBV11-2 and TRBJ2-3, the complete variable domain is EAGVAQSPRYKIIEKRQSVAFWCNPISGHATLYWYQQILGQGPKLLIQFQNNGVVDDSQLPKDRFSAERLKGVDSTLKIQPAKLEDSAVYLCASSSIIGLAGGVDTQYFGPGTRLTVL.